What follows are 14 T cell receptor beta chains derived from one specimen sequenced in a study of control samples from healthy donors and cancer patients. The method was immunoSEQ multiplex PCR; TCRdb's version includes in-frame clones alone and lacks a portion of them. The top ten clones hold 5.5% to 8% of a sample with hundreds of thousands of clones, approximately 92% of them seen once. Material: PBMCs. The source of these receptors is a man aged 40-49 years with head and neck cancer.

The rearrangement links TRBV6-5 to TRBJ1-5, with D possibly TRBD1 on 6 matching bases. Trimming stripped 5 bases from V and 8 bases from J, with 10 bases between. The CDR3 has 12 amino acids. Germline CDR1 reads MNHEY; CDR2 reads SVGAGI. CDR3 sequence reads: CASSQGLEPQHF. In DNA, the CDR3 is TGTGCCAGCAGTCAGGGGCTGGAGCCCCAGCATTTT.

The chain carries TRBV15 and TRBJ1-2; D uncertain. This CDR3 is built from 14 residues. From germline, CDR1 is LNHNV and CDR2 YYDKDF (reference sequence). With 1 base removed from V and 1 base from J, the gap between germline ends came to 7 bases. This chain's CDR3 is CATSRGRINYGYTF. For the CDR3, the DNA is TGTGCCACCAGCAGAGGACGGATTAACTATGGCTACACCTTC.

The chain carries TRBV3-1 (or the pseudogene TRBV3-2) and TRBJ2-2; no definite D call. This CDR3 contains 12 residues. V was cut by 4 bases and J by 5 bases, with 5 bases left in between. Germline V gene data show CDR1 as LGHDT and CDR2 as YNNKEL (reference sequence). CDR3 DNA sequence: TGTGCCAGCAGCCTTCGAACCGGGGAGCTGTTTTTT. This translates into CASSLRTGELFF.

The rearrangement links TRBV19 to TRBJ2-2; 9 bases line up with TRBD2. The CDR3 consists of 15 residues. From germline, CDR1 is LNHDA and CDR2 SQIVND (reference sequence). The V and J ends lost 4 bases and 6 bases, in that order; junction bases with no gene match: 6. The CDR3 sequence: CASSKPAGGPGELFF. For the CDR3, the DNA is TGTGCCAGTAGTAAACCAGCGGGGGGCCCCGGGGAGCTGTTTTTT. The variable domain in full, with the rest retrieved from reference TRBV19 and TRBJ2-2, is DGGITQSPKYLFRKEGQNVTLSCEQNLNHDAMYWYRQDPGQGLRLIYYSQIVNDFQKGDIAEGYSVSREKKESFPLTVTSAQKNPTAFYLCASSKPAGGPGELFFGEGSRLTVL.

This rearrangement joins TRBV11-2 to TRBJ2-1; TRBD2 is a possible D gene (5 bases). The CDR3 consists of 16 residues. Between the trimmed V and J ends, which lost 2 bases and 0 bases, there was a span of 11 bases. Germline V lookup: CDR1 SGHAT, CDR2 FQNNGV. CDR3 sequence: CASSLRRQSSYNEQFF. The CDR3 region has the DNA TGTGCCAGCAGCTTAAGGAGGCAGAGCTCCTACAATGAGCAGTTCTTC.

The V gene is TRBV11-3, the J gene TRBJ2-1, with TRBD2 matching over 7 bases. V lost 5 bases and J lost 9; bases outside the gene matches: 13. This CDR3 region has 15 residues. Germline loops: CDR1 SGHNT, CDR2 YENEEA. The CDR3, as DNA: TGTGCCAGCAGCCCGACGAGGGTCGGGGAGGGTGAGCAGTTCTTC. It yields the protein CASSPTRVGEGEQFF.

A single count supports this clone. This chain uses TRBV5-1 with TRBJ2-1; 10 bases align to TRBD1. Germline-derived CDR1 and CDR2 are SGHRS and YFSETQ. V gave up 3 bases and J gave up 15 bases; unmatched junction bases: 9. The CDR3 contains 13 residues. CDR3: CASSSVDRGFLFF. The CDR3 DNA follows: TGCGCCAGCAGCTCAGTGGACAGGGGGTTTCTGTTCTTC.

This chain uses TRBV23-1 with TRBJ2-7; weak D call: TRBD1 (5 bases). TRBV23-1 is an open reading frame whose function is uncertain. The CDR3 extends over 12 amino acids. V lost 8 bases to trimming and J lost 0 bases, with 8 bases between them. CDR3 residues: CASPQASYEQYF. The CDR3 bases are TGCGCCAGCCCACAGGCCTCCTACGAGCAGTACTTC.

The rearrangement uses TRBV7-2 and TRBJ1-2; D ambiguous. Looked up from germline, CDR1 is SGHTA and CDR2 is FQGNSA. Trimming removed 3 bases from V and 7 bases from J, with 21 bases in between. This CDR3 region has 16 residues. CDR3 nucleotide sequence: TGTGCCAGCAGCTTGGGGAGGGATCCGTTTAGAGGTGGCTACACCTTC. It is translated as CASSLGRDPFRGGYTF.

CDR3 nucleotide sequence: TGTGCCAGTAAAATTAGACAGACCGATGAGCAGTTCTTC. It encodes CASKIRQTDEQFF. This chain connects TRBV19 to TRBJ2-1, with D possibly being TRBD1 (5 bases). V gave up 7 bases and J gave up 8 bases, with 15 bases separating them. The CDR3 is 13 residues long. Germline CDR1 and CDR2: LNHDA and SQIVND (reference sequence).

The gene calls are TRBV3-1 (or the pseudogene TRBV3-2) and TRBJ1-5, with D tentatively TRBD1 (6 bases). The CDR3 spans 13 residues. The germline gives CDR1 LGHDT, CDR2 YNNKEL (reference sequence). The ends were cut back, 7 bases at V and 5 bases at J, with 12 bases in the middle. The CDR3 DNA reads TGTGCCAGCAACTCCCAGGGGTATCAGCCCCAGCATTTT. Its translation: CASNSQGYQPQHF.

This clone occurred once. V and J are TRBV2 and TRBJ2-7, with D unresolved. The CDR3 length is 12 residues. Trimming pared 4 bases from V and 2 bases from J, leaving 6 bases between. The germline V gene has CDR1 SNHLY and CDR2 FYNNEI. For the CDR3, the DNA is TGTGCCAGCAGTGCCAGGCCCTACGAGCAGTACTTC. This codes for CASSARPYEQYF. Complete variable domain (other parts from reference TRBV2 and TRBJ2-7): EPEVTQTPSHQVTQMGQEVILRCVPISNHLYFYWYRQILGQKVEFLVSFYNNEISEKSEIFDDQFSVERPDGSNFTLKIRSTKLEDSAMYFCASSARPYEQYFGPGTRLTVT.

In DNA, the CDR3 is TGCGCCAGCAGTGAGTCGGCAAAGAACACCGGGGAGCTGTTTTTT. This translates into CASSESAKNTGELFF. The chain is built from TRBV10-1 and TRBJ2-2; no reliable D call. Germline assignment: CDR1 WNHNN and CDR2 SYGVQD (reference sequence). The CDR3 totals 15 residues. The germline V and J ends were trimmed by 0 bases and 1 base, with 6 bases remaining between them.

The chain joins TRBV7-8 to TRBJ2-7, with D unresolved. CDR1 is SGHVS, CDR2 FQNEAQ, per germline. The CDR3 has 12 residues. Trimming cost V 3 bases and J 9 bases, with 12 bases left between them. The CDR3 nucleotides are TGTGCCAGCAGCTTTCTCCCTGAGGTGCAGTACTTC. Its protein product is CASSFLPEVQYF. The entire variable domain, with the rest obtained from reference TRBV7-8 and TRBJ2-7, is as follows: GAGVSQSPRYKVAKRGQDVALRCDPISGHVSLFWYQQALGQGPEFLTYFQNEAQLDKSGLPSDRFFAERPEGSVSTLKIQRTQQEDSAVYLCASSFLPEVQYFGPGTRLTVT.